These 5 T cell receptor beta chains originate from one sample sequenced in a study of CD8+CD57+ T cells in acquired aplastic anemia listed by TCRdb under 2018. Sequenced on an Illumina HiSeq 2000. Profiling of TCR beta VDJ combinations and CDR3 sequences used genomic DNA as the template. TCRdb trimmed public reads at Q25 via fastp, called clones via MiXCR and kept in-frame beta chains. Under each unique CDR3 protein, matching rows form one entry showing the most common genes and DNA. This sample is represented by 300,000 or so distinct CDR3 sequences; 55% to 60% of them were singletons. Approximately 8% of the sample is taken by the ten largest. The source material was sorted CD4+, CD8+, or CD8+CD57+ T cells (not recorded which) from PBMCs. These receptors all stem from a human donor with severe aplastic anemia or a healthy control (not recorded which).

This rearrangement joins TRBV11-3 to TRBJ1-4; a weak D match, TRBD1 (5 bases). The CDR3 loop spans 17 amino acids. V lost 9 bases to trimming and J lost 0 bases, with 20 bases between them. Per germline, CDR1 SGHNT and CDR2 YENEEA. CDR3 in amino acids: CASPPLPGRTTNEKLFF. DNA of the CDR3: TGTGCCAGTCCACCCCTACCAGGGAGAACAACTAATGAAAAACTGTTTTTT.

This clonotype was recorded many times. The chain combines TRBV27 with TRBJ1-6; D is uncertain. Germline values: CDR1 MNHEY, CDR2 SMNVEV (reference sequence). V was cut by 5 bases and J by 9 bases, with 23 bases left in between. The CDR3 totals 17 residues. The CDR3 bases are TGTGCCAGCAGTAATCGCTTTTTAGGTCTGAACGCTTCACCCCTCCACTTT. It translates to CASSNRFLGLNASPLHF.

In its sample, this clonotype was seen many times. V is TRBV6-2 or TRBV6-3 and J is TRBJ1-3; D is unresolved. CDR1 and CDR2 (germline): MNHEY, SVGEGT. The V end lost 4 bases, the J end lost 1 base, and 14 bases lay between the germline ends. This CDR3 has 16 residues. CDR3 in amino acids: CASSFDGSNSGNTIYF. The CDR3 region has the DNA TGTGCCAGCAGTTTCGACGGGTCAAATTCTGGAAACACCATATATTTT.

V usage is TRBV20-1 and J usage is TRBJ2-5; tentatively, D is TRBD1 (6 bases). The CDR3 spans 13 residues. The germline gives CDR1 DFQATT, CDR2 SNEGSKA (reference sequence). Deletions cut 2 bases from V and 5 bases from J, with 12 bases between. DNA for the CDR3: TGCAGTGCTAGACAGGGGTCGATGGAGACCCAGTACTTC. This encodes CSARQGSMETQYF.

This clonotype was seen at least ten times. The CDR3 spells CAAHKFRNTEAFF. The CDR3 DNA sequence: TGTGCCGCCCACAAATTCCGAAACACTGAAGCTTTCTTT. This chain links TRBV6-1 with TRBJ1-1; no clear D. CDR1 and CDR2 (germline): MNHNS, SASEGT. Trimming stripped 11 bases from V and 2 bases from J, with 15 bases between. The CDR3 loop spans 13 amino acids.